This T cell receptor (beta chain) was captured by sequencing in a study of blood T cell repertoires in COVID-19. Study overall: Italy, Spain and the United States were the sources of the convalescent and acute COVID-19 samples. The analysed material was cDNA or gDNA that came from T cells, B-cell-depleted T cells, or PBMCs.

Participants spanned ages roughly 18 to 90 years and resided in roughly 26 US areas. On this clone itself: In the same sample, other DNA sequences code for this CDR3.

V was trimmed by 3 bases and J by 4 bases, leaving 3 bases between them. Germline V lookup: CDR1 KGHDR, CDR2 SFDVKD. The CDR3 has 12 residues. As processed by the authors: Counts of nucleated cells, estimated from reference gene primer amplification, were obtained. Data came from immunoSEQ multiplex PCR; TCRdb stores just in-frame clones and leaves some out. The V and J calls and the clone size are those of that table, but D and trimming were determined from the DNA. The sample lists hundreds of thousands of clones, approximately 90% occurring once. This chain uses TRBV24-1 with TRBJ1-5; D is undetermined. The specimen sequenced was PBMCs or T cells enriched from blood (not recorded which). The source of this sequence is a woman in her thirties or forties who had recovered from COVID-19. CDR3 nucleotides: TGTGCCACCAGTGATCCTAATCAGCCCCAGCATTTT. It specifies CATSDPNQPQHF.